This entry is about one T cell receptor (beta chain). This receptor's antigen is unknown. The record has no base qualities; no much larger clone is one base away. These data originate in a study of T cell changes during pregnancy in multiple sclerosis (dated by TCRdb to the late 2010s). Concerning the study at large: The study examined how the T cell repertoire changed over the course of pregnancy in women with multiple sclerosis.

V loses 8 bases of germline sequence and J loses 2 bases, and the interval between the two ends is 13 bases. CDR1 and CDR2 are drawn from the germline V gene: SGHRS, YFSETQ. The cysteine opens and the phenylalanine closes a CDR3 of 13 amino acids. The DNA shown is the 39-base CDR3, in frame from base 1. The library was prepared using the immunoSEQ multiplex PCR assay. TCRdb carries this immuneACCESS record with in-frame sequences only. Its versions omit some clonotypes, under half of them owing to an unresolved V gene in the studies checked, with the rest unexplained. In all, the sample holds some 90,000 clones, and 80% to 95% of those were seen once. Of the sample, less than 2% falls within the top ten clones.

This receptor was taken from a female donor with multiple sclerosis, enrolled in a pregnancy study. The sequence is built from TRBV5-1 and TRBJ2-5; matching of 6 bases hints at TRBD1 as the D gene. The sequenced sample was peripheral blood, obtained in the first trimester of pregnancy. CDR3 sequence: CASWGTLQETQYF. The sequenced DNA is TGCGCCAGTTGGGGGACACTTCAAGAGACCCAGTACTTC.